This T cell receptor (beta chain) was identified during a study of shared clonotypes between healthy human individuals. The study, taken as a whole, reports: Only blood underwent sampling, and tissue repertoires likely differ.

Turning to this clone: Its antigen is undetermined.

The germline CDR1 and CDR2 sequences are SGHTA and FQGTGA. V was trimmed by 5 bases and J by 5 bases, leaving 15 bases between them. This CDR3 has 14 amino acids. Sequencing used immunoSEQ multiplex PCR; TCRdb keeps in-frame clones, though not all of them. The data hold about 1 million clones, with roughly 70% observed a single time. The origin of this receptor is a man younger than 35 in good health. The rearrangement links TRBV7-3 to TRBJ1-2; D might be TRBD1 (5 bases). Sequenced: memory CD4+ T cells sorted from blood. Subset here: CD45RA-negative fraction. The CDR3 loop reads CASSSAGTGYGYTF. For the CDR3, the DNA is TGTGCCAGCAGCAGCGCCGGGACGGGTTATGGCTACACCTTC.